These 11 T cell receptor beta chains share one sample of origin, sequenced in a study of Graves' ophthalmopathy and Graves' hyperthyroidism. As the template, RNA transcripts were used to amplify TCR beta CDR3 regions. HTBI primers served in a first-round RT-PCR, which a second-round multiplex PCR followed. Via MiXCR, TCRdb re-called the multiplex PCR reads, giving one row per CDR3 protein. The sample carries a few hundred thousand distinct CDR3 sequences, roughly 21% recorded once. Sequencing was performed on peripheral blood. These receptors all come from a woman aged 18-29 years with stable Graves' hyperthyroidism.

A single count supports this clonotype. CDR3 in amino acids: CASSKRSGTNQETQYF. The CDR3 region has the DNA TGTGCCAGCAGTAAGCGCTCCGGGACGAACCAAGAGACCCAGTACTTC. V usage is TRBV6-1 and J usage is TRBJ2-5; D is possibly TRBD1 or TRBD2 (5 bases each). Germline assignment: CDR1 MNHNS and CDR2 SASEGT. The CDR3 sequence is 16 residues long. Between the trimmed V and J ends, which lost 5 bases and 0 bases, there was a span of 16 bases.

At least ten counts were recorded for this clonotype. The chain combines TRBV6-1 with TRBJ2-7, with D perhaps TRBD1 or TRBD2 (6 bases each). CDR3 length equals 13 residues. Per germline, CDR1 MNHNS and CDR2 SASEGT. Trimming took 4 bases from V and 4 from J, leaving 11 bases between them. CDR3 residues: CASSGGGLYEQYF. CDR3 sequence (DNA): TGTGCCAGCAGTGGAGGGGGGCTATACGAGCAGTACTTC.

This clonotype was detected many times. This sequence joins TRBV10-3 and TRBJ1-3; D is undetermined. V lost 6 bases to trimming and J lost 0 bases, with 18 bases between them. The germline V gene has CDR1 ENHRY and CDR2 SYGVKD. CDR3 length: 17 amino acids. CDR3 nucleotides: TGTGCCATCAGGGGATCCGGACGGCGATTCTCTGGAAACACCATATATTTT. Amino acids: CAIRGSGRRFSGNTIYF.

This clonotype was counted many times. The chain uses TRBV28 and TRBJ2-2; 11 nucleotides agree with TRBD2. This CDR3 contains 17 residues. V was pared by 0 bases and J by 6 bases, with 6 bases of the junction left unmatched. CDR1 and CDR2 from the germline V gene are MDHEN and SYDVKM. CDR3 in amino acids: CASSLWGLAGGPGELFF. The CDR3 region has the DNA TGTGCCAGCAGTTTATGGGGTCTAGCGGGAGGACCCGGGGAGCTGTTTTTT.

This clonotype was detected many times. The chain uses TRBV6-5 and TRBJ1-2, with D possibly TRBD1 on 5 matching bases. The V end lost 8 bases, the J end lost 5 bases, and 18 bases lay between the germline ends. Germline CDR1 is MNHEY and CDR2 is SVGAGI. The CDR3 covers 14 residues. CDR3: CASGMTPQGYGYTF. CDR3 DNA: TGTGCCAGCGGCATGACGCCCCAGGGTTATGGCTACACCTTC.

The chain carries TRBV28 and TRBJ2-7; no clear D gene. Germline values: CDR1 MDHEN, CDR2 SYDVKM. Trimming pared 4 bases from V and 2 bases from J, leaving 6 bases between. The length of the CDR3 is 12 residues. The CDR3 DNA is TGTGCCAGCAGTTCGTATCCCTACGAGCAGTACTTC. As protein: CASSSYPYEQYF.

Many counts were recorded for this clonotype. The chain is built from TRBV19 and TRBJ2-2, with 7 bases identical to TRBD2. Germline V gene lookup returns CDR1 LNHDA and CDR2 SQIVND (reference sequence). The CDR3 extends over 15 amino acids. V shed 5 bases, J shed 0 bases, and the junction held 3 bases outside the gene matches. CDR3 DNA: TGTGCCAGTAGTCGGGGGGACGCGAACACCGGGGAGCTGTTTTTT. Amino acids: CASSRGDANTGELFF.

In this sample, this clonotype turned up many times. The chain joins TRBV2 to TRBJ2-5; D may correspond to TRBD1 or TRBD2 (6 bases each). The germline V gene has CDR1 SNHLY and CDR2 FYNNEI. The V end was cut by 5 bases, the J end by 5 bases, with 15 bases between. There are 14 residues in the CDR3. The CDR3 loop is CASSTGAVGETQYF. The CDR3 coding sequence is TGTGCCAGCAGTACGGGGGCGGTTGGGGAGACCCAGTACTTC. The full variable domain, its missing parts supplied by reference TRBV2 and TRBJ2-5, is EPEVTQTPSHQVTQMGQEVILRCVPISNHLYFYWYRQILGQKVEFLVSFYNNEISEKSEIFDDQFSVERPDGSNFTLKIRSTKLEDSAMYFCASSTGAVGETQYFGPGTRLLVL.

This clonotype came up many times. The chain has TRBV2 and TRBJ2-5, with D perhaps TRBD2 (5 bases). V lost 9 bases, J lost 5 bases, and 13 bases lay in between. CDR1 and CDR2 (germline): SNHLY, FYNNEI. This CDR3 region has 12 residues. Written as DNA, the CDR3 is TGTGCCAGAAGAGGGCTCTCCGAGACCCAGTACTTC. This gives the protein CARRGLSETQYF.

This chain connects TRBV7-2 to TRBJ2-5, with D perhaps TRBD1 (5 bases). The CDR3 contains 13 residues. The V gene lost 4 bases and the J gene lost 2 bases, with 8 bases spanning the gap. CDR1 is SGHTA, CDR2 FQGNSA, per germline. The CDR3 DNA sequence: TGTGCCAGCAGCTGGGGCACTCAAGAGACCCAGTACTTC. Its translation: CASSWGTQETQYF.

Ten or more counts support this clonotype. The rearrangement uses TRBV10-3 and TRBJ1-2, with a possible D match to TRBD1 (6 bases). Germline CDR1 ENHRY, CDR2 SYGVKD. The CDR3 extends over 14 amino acids. V lost 3 bases and J 3 bases, leaving 11 bases between the germline ends. The CDR3 sequence is CAISEQGGDYGYTF. CDR3 nucleotides: TGTGCCATCAGTGAACAGGGAGGGGACTATGGCTACACCTTC.